Below are 29 T cell receptor beta chains sequenced from a single sample in a study of metastatic and nonmetastatic thyroid tumors. All patients were untreated before thyroid surgery. TCRdb re-called clones via MiXCR from the PCR reads. The sample yields around 37,000 clones, 26% seen once. Specimen: blood. These receptors came from a female donor with papillary thyroid cancer or a benign thyroid nodule (not recorded which). Some clones in this sample may be carry-over from other donors' samples.

There are many counts of this clone. A much larger clonotype is one base distant, so this may be a read error. The rearrangement joins TRBV2 to TRBJ2-6; a weak D match, TRBD2 (6 bases). This CDR3 is built from 17 residues. CDR1 and CDR2 from the germline V gene are SNHLY and FYNNEI. CDR3 in amino acids: CASSSHPGSSGANVPTF. CDR3 nucleotides: TGTGCCAGCAGTAGTCACCCCGGGAGCTCTGGGGCCAACGTCCCGACTTTC.

At least ten counts were recorded for this clone. The rearrangement links TRBV14 to TRBJ2-1; 7 nucleotides align to TRBD2. V lost 3 bases and J lost 2; bases outside the gene matches: 4. The CDR3 has 15 residues. Germline CDR1 and CDR2: SGHDN and FVKESK. The CDR3 sequence: CASSHLGTTYNEQFF. CDR3 DNA: TGTGCCAGCAGCCACCTCGGGACTACCTACAATGAGCAGTTCTTC.

The chain employs TRBV2 and TRBJ2-5; D remains ambiguous. The V end lost 3 bases, the J end lost 4 bases, and 3 bases lay between the germline ends. The CDR3 has 11 residues. Germline assignment: CDR1 SNHLY and CDR2 FYNNEI. The CDR3 nucleotides read TGTGCCAGCAGTGACCGAGAGACCCAGTACTTC. Translation gives CASSDRETQYF. Based on the CDR3 plus reference TRBV2 and TRBJ2-5, the full variable domain is EPEVTQTPSHQVTQMGQEVILRCVPISNHLYFYWYRQILGQKVEFLVSFYNNEISEKSEIFDDQFSVERPDGSNFTLKIRSTKLEDSAMYFCASSDRETQYFGPGTRLLVL.

The gene calls are TRBV7-3 and TRBJ2-7; tentatively, D is TRBD1 or TRBD2 (5 bases each). This CDR3 is 15 amino acids long. The germline V and J ends were trimmed by 3 bases and 6 bases, with 18 bases remaining between them. Germline CDR1 reads SGHTA; CDR2 reads FQGTGA. Here the CDR3 reads CASSFHGWGSGEQYF. CDR3 nucleotide sequence: TGTGCCAGCAGCTTTCATGGGTGGGGGTCGGGCGAGCAGTACTTC.

This clone has at least ten counts. In DNA, the CDR3 is TGCAGCGTAGGAATACAGGGGGGTATGAACACTGAAGCTTTCTTT. Translating it yields CSVGIQGGMNTEAFF. The chain joins TRBV29-1 to TRBJ1-1, with TRBD1 matching 8 bases. The germline gives CDR1 SQVTM, CDR2 ANQGSEA. Trimming at V came to 6 bases and at J to 0 bases, leaving 9 bases not matched to a gene. This CDR3 comprises 15 residues.

In this sample, this clone turned up a few times. V usage is TRBV19 and J usage is TRBJ1-5; maybe TRBD1 (6 bases). The V end lost 3 bases, the J end lost 4 bases, and 13 bases lay between the germline ends. The CDR3 runs 15 residues. CDR1 and CDR2 from the germline V gene are LNHDA and SQIVND (reference sequence). CDR3 sequence: CASSMRGPQNQPQHF. CDR3 DNA: TGTGCCAGTAGTATGCGGGGGCCCCAGAATCAGCCCCAGCATTTT.

The chain joins TRBV28 to TRBJ2-7; no firm D call. Germline V gives CDR1 MDHEN, CDR2 SYDVKM. This CDR3 contains 12 residues. The ends were cut back, 6 bases at V and 3 bases at J, with 9 bases in the middle. CDR3 sequence reads: CASSPPGYEQYF. The CDR3 nucleotides are TGTGCCAGCAGCCCCCCGGGCTACGAGCAGTACTTC. Variable domain in full (rest from reference TRBV28 and TRBJ2-7): DVKVTQSSRYLVKRTGEKVFLECVQDMDHENMFWYRQDPGLGLRLIYFSYDVKMKEKGDIPEGYSVSREKKERFSLILESASTNQTSMYLCASSPPGYEQYFGPGTRLTVT.

This clone has at least ten counts. This rearrangement joins TRBV2 to TRBJ1-4, with D possibly matching TRBD1 (5 bases). Germline V CDR1 and CDR2: SNHLY, FYNNEI. Trimming cost V 5 bases and J 4 bases, with 14 bases left between them. The CDR3 sequence is 15 residues long. In DNA, the CDR3 is TGTGCCAGCAGTACTCGACCAGGGATTAATGAAAAACTGTTTTTT. It specifies CASSTRPGINEKLFF.

In this sample, this clone turned up many times. The J gene is TRBJ2-5, the V gene TRBV5-1; TRBD2 matches at 10 bases. This CDR3 comprises 18 residues. The V gene's germline CDR1 is SGHRS and CDR2 YFSETQ. V trimming: 4 bases; J trimming: 2 bases; junction bases outside the gene matches: 14. The CDR3 sequence: CASSLGLLAGDSQETQYF. In DNA, the CDR3 is TGCGCCAGCAGCCTGGGCCTTCTAGCGGGAGATTCGCAAGAGACCCAGTACTTC. Complete variable domain (other parts from reference TRBV5-1 and TRBJ2-5): KAGVTQTPRYLIKTRGQQVTLSCSPISGHRSVSWYQQTPGQGLQFLFEYFSETQRNKGNFPGRFSGRQFSNSRSEMNVSTLELGDSALYLCASSLGLLAGDSQETQYFGPGTRLLVL.

This clone was observed at least ten times. The rearrangement joins TRBV6-2 or TRBV6-3 to TRBJ2-5, with D uncertain. The CDR3 has 13 amino acids. The V and J ends lost 8 bases and 3 bases respectively, with 13 bases between them. Germline lookup yields CDR1 MNHEY and CDR2 SVGEGT. The CDR3 DNA sequence: TGTGCCAGCTGTGAGGTGGTTAAAGAGACCCAGTACTTC. This translates into CASCEVVKETQYF.

This clone has a count of ten or more. This sample includes further DNA sequences coding for the same CDR3. The chain links TRBV5-4 to TRBJ2-3; 7 bases map to TRBD1. CDR1 and CDR2 (germline): SGHNT, YYREEE (reference sequence). After removal of 6 bases from V and 2 bases from J, the junction contained 6 bases not matched to a gene. This CDR3 comprises 14 residues. The CDR3 protein is CASTQGQVTDTQYF. In DNA form, the CDR3 reads TGTGCCAGCACCCAAGGACAGGTCACAGATACGCAGTATTTT.

This clone was picked up a small number of times. This chain joins TRBV6-1 and TRBJ1-6, with D uncertain. CDR3 length: 15 residues. Trimming removed 6 bases from V and 6 bases from J, with 15 bases in between. Germline CDR1 and CDR2: MNHNS and SASEGT. The DNA for the CDR3 is TGTGCCAGCAGGGGGTATGGGAACGGTAATTCACCCCTCCACTTT. Amino acid sequence: CASRGYGNGNSPLHF.

This clone was found many times. The chain joins TRBV12-3 or TRBV12-4 to TRBJ2-1, with D unresolved. Trimming stripped 3 bases from V and 0 bases from J, with 9 bases between. The CDR3 has 15 residues. The CDR3 DNA sequence: TGTGCCAGCAGTTTGAGGCTGAGCTCCTACAATGAGCAGTTCTTC. It yields the protein CASSLRLSSYNEQFF.

The V call is TRBV5-1, the J call TRBJ2-2; 9 nucleotides agree with TRBD2. This CDR3 region has 17 residues. Trimming removed 4 bases from V and 4 bases from J; junction bases left unmatched: 11. The germline V gene encodes CDR1 SGHRS and CDR2 YFSETQ. The CDR3 nucleotides are TGCGCCAGCAGCAGAAAACTAGCGGGCGTTCTCACCGGGGAGCTGTTTTTT. Amino acid sequence: CASSRKLAGVLTGELFF.

At least ten counts were recorded for this clone. The rearrangement links TRBV30 to TRBJ1-6, with a possible D match to TRBD1 (5 bases). This CDR3 is built from 14 residues. Trimming took off 2 bases at V and 5 bases at J, with 10 bases between the two ends. CDR1 GTSNPN and CDR2 SVGIG come from the germline V gene (reference sequence). The CDR3 DNA is TGTGCCTGGAGTTCGTGGGGACATAATTCACCCCTCCACTTT. Protein sequence: CAWSSWGHNSPLHF.

The gene calls are TRBV6-1 and TRBJ2-7; D gene unclear. V was clipped by 2 bases and J by 0 bases, with 8 bases between them. This CDR3 has 14 amino acids. Germline values: CDR1 MNHNS, CDR2 SASEGT. CDR3 DNA: TGTGCCAGCAGTGAACGGCTAGACTCCTACGAGCAGTACTTC. It is translated as CASSERLDSYEQYF.

On this clone itself: The junction differs from germline at one of its ends, possibly a read error. The chain employs TRBV5-1 and TRBJ2-3, with 11 bases aligning to TRBD2. The CDR3 totals 16 residues. Germline assignment: CDR1 SGHRS and CDR2 YFSETQ. In nucleotides, the CDR3 is TGCTCCAGCAGCTTAGCGGGAGGGTCGAACGATGATACGCAGTATTTT. It is translated as CSSSLAGGSNDDTQYF.

The table lists this clone with many counts. This sequence may be a read error, since a much larger clone differs from it by one base. The chain has TRBV27 and TRBJ2-2; TRBD2 might be the D (5 bases). The V and J ends lost 3 bases and 14 bases respectively, with 10 bases between them. There are 11 residues in the CDR3. The germline gives CDR1 MNHEY, CDR2 SMNVEV (reference sequence). Here the CDR3 reads CASSFLGDLFF. In DNA form, the CDR3 reads TGTGCCAGCAGTTTTCTGGGAGATCTGTTTTTT.

The rearrangement joins TRBV5-1 to TRBJ2-7, with a weak D call TRBD1 (5 bases). V was shortened by 0 bases and J by 2 bases, with 15 bases between the two germline ends. CDR1 is SGHRS and CDR2 is YFSETQ in the germline V gene. The CDR3 covers 16 residues. The CDR3 protein is CASSLVLVTDTYEQYF. The CDR3, as DNA: TGCGCCAGCAGCTTGGTCCTCGTGACGGACACCTACGAGCAGTACTTC.

This clone is deemed medium-sized. The rearrangement joins TRBV28 to TRBJ2-1, with TRBD2 as a possible D gene (6 bases). Trimming stripped 4 bases from V and 5 bases from J, with 12 bases between. The CDR3 length is 14 residues. Germline-derived CDR1 and CDR2 are MDHEN and SYDVKM. This chain's CDR3 is CASSSRGINNEQFF. CDR3 nucleotide sequence: TGTGCCAGCAGTTCCCGCGGGATTAACAATGAGCAGTTCTTC. The whole variable domain, filled in from reference TRBV28 and TRBJ2-1, reads DVKVTQSSRYLVKRTGEKVFLECVQDMDHENMFWYRQDPGLGLRLIYFSYDVKMKEKGDIPEGYSVSREKKERFSLILESASTNQTSMYLCASSSRGINNEQFFGPGTRLTVL.

Many counts were recorded for this clone. A read error may explain this, as a much larger clone is one base away. Other DNA sequences from this sample encode an identical CDR3 as well. The rearrangement links TRBV4-2 to TRBJ2-3; weak D call: TRBD1 (6 bases). The CDR3 is 14 amino acids. CDR1 LGHNA and CDR2 YNFKEQ come from the germline V gene. V was trimmed by 4 bases and J by 3 bases, leaving 11 bases between them. Here the CDR3 reads CASSPRGETDTQYF. The CDR3 nucleotides read TGTGCCAGCAGCCCCAGGGGTGAGACAGATACGCAGTATTTT.

This clone was counted ten times or more. The CDR3 region is CASSEALPGGQPQHF. As DNA, the CDR3 is TGTGCCAGCAGTGAAGCGCTTCCGGGGGGTCAGCCCCAGCATTTT. The rearrangement links TRBV2 to TRBJ1-5, with D possibly TRBD1 on 5 matching bases. This CDR3 is built from 15 residues. CDR1 and CDR2 (germline): SNHLY, FYNNEI. V shed 0 bases and J shed 6 bases, with 12 bases lying between them.

This clone turned up a few times. A read error may be the cause here, since a much bigger clone is one base away. At the DNA level, this CDR3 is encoded by other sequences in the same sample as well. The genes are TRBV29-1 and TRBJ1-5; TRBD1 is a possible D gene (5 bases). From germline, CDR1 is SQVTM and CDR2 ANQGSEA. The CDR3 has 15 amino acids. The CDR3 DNA sequence: TGCGGCGTTGGGGGATACCCGGGTAGCAATCAGCCCCAGCATTTT. Encoded protein: CGVGGYPGSNQPQHF.

The chain recombines TRBV18 with TRBJ1-2; TRBD1 matches at 8 bases. This CDR3 contains 12 residues. Germline CDR1 KGHSH, CDR2 LQKENI. V trimming: 3 bases; J trimming: 6 bases; junction bases outside the gene matches: 0. CDR3 DNA: TGTGCCAGCTCACCGACAGGGGATGGCTACACCTTC. Its translation: CASSPTGDGYTF.

This clone has at least ten counts. V is TRBV5-1 and J is TRBJ2-2; 15 bases are a match to TRBD2. Trimming took 0 bases from V and 6 from J; bases not matched to a gene: 9. The germline V gene encodes CDR1 SGHRS and CDR2 YFSETQ. The CDR3 extends over 19 amino acids. The CDR3 bases are TGCGCCAGCAGCTTGGCCGGGACTAGCGGGAGGAGGTTACCCGGGGAGCTGTTTTTT. It encodes CASSLAGTSGRRLPGELFF.

Sample share makes this clone medium-sized (0.01 to 0.1%). This chain joins TRBV6-2 or TRBV6-3 and TRBJ2-7, with unresolved D. Per the germline V gene, CDR1 is MNHEY and CDR2 is SVGEGT. The germline V and J ends were trimmed by 2 bases and 0 bases, with 8 bases remaining between them. This CDR3 is 14 amino acids long. The CDR3 is CASSYSASSYEQYF. Here the CDR3 DNA reads TGTGCCAGCAGTTACAGCGCGAGCTCCTACGAGCAGTACTTC.

This clone was detected many times. The CDR3 is CATSRGAAPTDTQYF. Written as DNA, the CDR3 is TGTGCCACCAGCAGAGGGGCGGCCCCCACAGATACGCAGTATTTT. The chain recombines TRBV15 with TRBJ2-3; D uncertain. Germline V gives CDR1 LNHNV, CDR2 YYDKDF (reference sequence). This CDR3 is built from 15 residues. V shed 1 base and J shed 2 bases, with 10 bases lying between them.

This clone appeared many times. The V gene is TRBV4-1, the J gene TRBJ2-1; 11 nucleotides agree with TRBD2. From germline, CDR1 is MGHRA and CDR2 YSYEKL. This CDR3 region has 16 residues. V shed 0 bases and J 12 bases; nucleotides not matched to a gene: 10. The CDR3 nucleotides read TGCGCCAGCAGCCAAGATCGGGTTAGCGGGGGGGCCGGGCAGTTCTTC. This encodes CASSQDRVSGGAGQFF.

This clone was detected many times. The chain links TRBV20-1 to TRBJ1-1; a weak D match, TRBD1 (6 bases). CDR3 length: 19 residues. The germline V and J ends were trimmed by 1 base and 6 bases, with 30 bases remaining between them. Germline V gene sequence: CDR1 DFQATT, CDR2 SNEGSKA (reference sequence). This chain's CDR3 is CSARAQGGGKRLEGAEAFF. The CDR3 region has the DNA TGCAGTGCTAGAGCTCAAGGTGGAGGGAAAAGGCTTGAGGGGGCTGAAGCTTTCTTT.